This T cell receptor beta chain appears in the sequencing data of a study of blood T cell repertoires in COVID-19 (TCRdb year 2020). Regarding the study in general: Samples covering the acute and convalescent phases of COVID-19 were provided by collaborators in the United States, Italy and Spain. The material from the prospective study consisted of cDNA or gDNA derived from T cells, B-cell-depleted T cells, or PBMCs. The dataset comprised deeply sampled blood TCRbeta repertoires from subjects exposed to, actively infected with, or recovered from COVID-19. The repertoires were released in a freely available public database meant as a resource for research on the immune response to SARS-CoV-2. The samples were drawn from the first 160 participants of the ongoing ImmuneRACE study and from under 1,500 subjects provided by 6 global collaborators. Nearly every sample came with metadata listing a de-identified subject ID, COVID-19 status, age in years and sex. HLA class I and class II types, where available, came from metadata supplied by the sample provider rather than from assay-based typing. Broad study findings and their caveats: The quantity of clinical and demographic metadata differed by source and by participant and was supplied without curation.

As regards this clone: The antigen it binds to is not known. No quality values exist for individual bases; no much larger clone is one base distant.

Collaborating institutions collected whole blood in K2EDTA tubes following their own protocols. For TCRbeta analysis, collaborators shipped samples as frozen whole blood, isolated PBMCs, or DNA extracted from either of those sample types. TCRbeta CDR3 regions were amplified from genomic DNA using the immunoSEQ Assay, a bias-controlled multiplex PCR. On the study's bioinformatics: The number of nucleated cells in each sample was estimated from the amplification of reference gene primers within the assay. To quantify the absolute abundance of each unique TCRbeta CDR3 rearrangement, sequence reads were collapsed and filtered. For each sample, productive Simpson clonality was calculated as the square root of Simpson's diversity index over productive rearrangements. Not all clones reach the TCRdb copy of this immuneACCESS table, which keeps in-frame sequences only. Checked studies attribute under half of the gap to unresolved V genes and leave the rest unexplained. For V, J and clone size, that table is used; D and trimming come from the DNA. This sample comprises tens of thousands of clones, more than 70% of them detected only once. 5% to 6.5% of the sample is held by the ten biggest clonotypes.

CDR1 and CDR2 are read off the germline V gene as MDHEN and SYDVKM. The CDR3 has 15 amino acids, counting the end cysteine and phenylalanine. The sequence is cut down to CDR3 DNA, 45 bases in frame from base 1. The germline V end is reduced by 5 bases and the J end by 3 bases; junction bases left unmatched: 9. The chain joins TRBV28 to TRBJ1-2, with 7 bases matching TRBD1. The receptor was isolated from a man aged 50 to 60 with active COVID-19. Specimen: peripheral blood. The nucleotides are TGTGCCAGCAGTCCCCCGGACAGGCCCCACTATGGCTACACCTTC. This yields the protein CASSPPDRPHYGYTF.